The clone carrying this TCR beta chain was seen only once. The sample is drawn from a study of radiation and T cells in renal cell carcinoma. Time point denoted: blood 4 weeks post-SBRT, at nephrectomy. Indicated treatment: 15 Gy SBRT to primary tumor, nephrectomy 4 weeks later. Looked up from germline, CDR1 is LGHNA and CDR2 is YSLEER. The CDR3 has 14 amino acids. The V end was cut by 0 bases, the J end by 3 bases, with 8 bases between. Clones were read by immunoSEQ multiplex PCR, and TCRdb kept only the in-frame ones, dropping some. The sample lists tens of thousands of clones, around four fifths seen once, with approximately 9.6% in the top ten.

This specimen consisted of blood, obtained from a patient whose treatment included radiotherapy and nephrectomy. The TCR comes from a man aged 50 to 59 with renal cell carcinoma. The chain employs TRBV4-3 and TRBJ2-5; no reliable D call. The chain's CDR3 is CASSQDQTKETQYF. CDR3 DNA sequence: TGCGCCAGCAGCCAAGATCAGACAAAAGAGACCCAGTACTTC.